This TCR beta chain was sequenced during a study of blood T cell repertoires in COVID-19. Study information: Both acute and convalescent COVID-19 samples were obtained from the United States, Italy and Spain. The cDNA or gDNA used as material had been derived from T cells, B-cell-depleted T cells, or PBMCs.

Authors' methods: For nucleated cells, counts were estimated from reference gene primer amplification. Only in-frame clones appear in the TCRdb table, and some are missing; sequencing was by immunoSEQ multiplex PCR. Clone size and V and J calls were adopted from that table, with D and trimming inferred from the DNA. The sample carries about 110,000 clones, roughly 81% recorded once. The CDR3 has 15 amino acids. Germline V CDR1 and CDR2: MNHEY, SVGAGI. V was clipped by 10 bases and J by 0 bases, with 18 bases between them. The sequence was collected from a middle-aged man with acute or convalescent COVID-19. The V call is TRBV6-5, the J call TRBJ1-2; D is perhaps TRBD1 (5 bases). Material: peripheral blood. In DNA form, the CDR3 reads TGTGCCACCCGGACAAATAGGACCCCTAACTATGGCTACACCTTC. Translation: CATRTNRTPNYGYTF.